This T cell receptor beta chain was obtained from a study of somatic mutations in cytotoxic T cells in rheumatoid arthritis. Whole-study context: The authors flow-sorted some V beta antibody-stained T-cell populations at nearly 100% purity, including V beta1+ cells that they sequenced for TCRB. Study-level points and caveats: The study found no significant difference in CD8+ T-cell clonality between rheumatoid arthritis patients and age-matched healthy controls. A finding that went unadjusted for multiple comparisons was the slight underrepresentation of TRBV07 in rheumatoid arthritis patients.

After CD4+ and CD8+ cells were isolated by positive magnetic bead selection, their purity was checked by flow cytometry. The table came from immunoSEQ multiplex PCR; TCRdb's copy has only in-frame clones and leaves some out. The repertoire holds approximately 13,000 clones, with just under 80% as singletons. To note about this clone: Its matching antigen is unknown.

CDR1 and CDR2 (germline): LNHDA, SQIVND (reference sequence). This CDR3 contains 14 residues. V shed 4 bases and J 2 bases; nucleotides not matched to a gene: 2. The receptor was isolated from an adult with rheumatoid arthritis. Sequenced: CD8+ T cells sorted from blood. V is TRBV19 and J is TRBJ2-1; 7 nucleotides agree with TRBD2. CDR3 protein: CASSSSGTYNEQFF. The CDR3 nucleotides read TGTGCCAGTAGTAGCAGCGGGACCTACAATGAGCAGTTCTTC.